Below are 21 T cell receptor beta chains sequenced from a single sample in a study of cytomegalovirus exposure and HLA in healthy donors (TCRdb year 2017). The library was obtained by the immunoSEQ multiplex PCR assay. The multiplex PCR relied on a mix of 60 forward primers for TCR Vbeta segments and 13 reverse primers for TCR Jbeta segments. TCRdb provides this immuneACCESS table in a form limited to in-frame rearrangements. Some clones are lacking; in checked studies, under half of them reflect an unresolved V gene, and why the rest are absent is not known. The table for this sample lists about 180,000 clones; roughly 80% of them were counted only once. The ten most abundant clones make up about 1.4% of the sample. Material for sequencing was PBMCs. These receptors all stem from a girl aged 5-17 years in good health and CMV-seropositive.

J is TRBJ2-1 and V is TRBV27; the match to TRBD1 covers 10 bases. J gave up 1 base and V 6 bases, and 18 bases lay outside the gene matches. There are 20 residues in the CDR3. Looked up from germline, CDR1 is MNHEY and CDR2 is SMNVEV (reference sequence). The CDR3 here is CASRPASGQGMSGSYNEQFF. The CDR3 DNA sequence: TGTGCCAGCAGACCAGCCTCGGGACAGGGGATGAGTGGTTCCTACAATGAGCAGTTCTTC.

As for this clone: Other DNA sequences in this specimen translate into the identical CDR3. The chain employs TRBV30 and TRBJ2-7; 10 nucleotides align to TRBD2. V trimming: 2 bases; J trimming: 3 bases; junction bases outside the gene matches: 10. The CDR3 spans 16 residues. CDR1 GTSNPN and CDR2 SVGIG come from the germline V gene (reference sequence). The CDR3 protein is CAWSRASGRKVYEQYF. In DNA form, the CDR3 reads TGTGCCTGGAGTAGGGCTAGCGGGAGAAAAGTCTACGAGCAGTACTTC. The complete variable domain, with remaining parts taken from reference TRBV30 and TRBJ2-7, reads SQTIHQWPATLVQPVGSPLSLECTVEGTSNPNLYWYRQAAGRGLQLLFYSVGIGQISSEVPQNLSASRPQDRQFILSSKKLLLSDSGFYLCAWSRASGRKVYEQYFGPGTRLTVT.

This clone came up a few times. V usage is TRBV29-1 and J usage is TRBJ2-4; 8 nucleotides match TRBD2. The V gene end was trimmed by 7 bases and the J gene end by 0 bases; junction bases not matched to a gene: 11. The CDR3 is made up of 16 amino acids. The germline V gene encodes CDR1 SQVTM and CDR2 ANQGSEA. CDR3 sequence (DNA): TGCAGCGCCTCCGGAGTAGCGGGGCTAGCCAAAAACATTCAGTACTTC. This encodes CSASGVAGLAKNIQYF.

This CDR3 reads CASSSGSRGTGELFF. DNA of the CDR3: TGTGCCAGCAGTTCGGGGTCCCGGGGCACCGGGGAGCTGTTTTTT. The gene calls are TRBV6-6 and TRBJ2-2, with D perhaps TRBD2 (5 bases). Germline-derived CDR1 and CDR2 are MNHNY and SVGAGI (reference sequence). V dropped 4 bases and J dropped 4 bases, with 13 bases sitting between them. The CDR3 covers 15 residues.

The chain uses TRBV15 and TRBJ2-2, with 14 bases identical to TRBD2. The junction had 9 bases not matched to a gene; V was cut back by 0 bases and J by 3 bases. Germline V gives CDR1 LNHNV, CDR2 YYDKDF (reference sequence). The CDR3 contains 20 residues. The CDR3 protein is CATSRDESTSGRAHTGELFF. The DNA for the CDR3 is TGTGCCACCAGCAGAGATGAGTCGACTAGCGGGAGGGCGCACACCGGGGAGCTGTTTTTT.

This clone was detected a few times. The J gene is TRBJ1-1, the V gene TRBV28, with 7 bases identical to TRBD1. V shed 2 bases, J shed 1 base, and the junction held 7 bases outside the gene matches. The CDR3 length is 16 residues. The germline CDR1 and CDR2 sequences are MDHEN and SYDVKM. Written as DNA, the CDR3 is TGTGCCAGCAGTTTACATCCCGGGACAGCGAACACTGAAGCTTTCTTT. Its translation is CASSLHPGTANTEAFF.

The chain uses TRBV15 and TRBJ2-7; D is perhaps TRBD1 (5 bases). The CDR3 has 14 amino acids. From germline, CDR1 is LNHNV and CDR2 YYDKDF (reference sequence). V was trimmed by 3 bases and J by 5 bases, leaving 14 bases between them. The CDR3 DNA follows: TGTGCCACCAGCAGGGACCGCAGGGCCCACGAGCAGTACTTC. This gives the protein CATSRDRRAHEQYF. The full variable domain, completed using reference TRBV15 and TRBJ2-7, is DAMVIQNPRYQVTQFGKPVTLSCSQTLNHNVMYWYQQKSSQAPKLLFHYYDKDFNNEADTPDNFQSRRPNTSFCFLDIRSPGLGDTAMYLCATSRDRRAHEQYFGPGTRLTVT.

CDR3 nucleotides: TGTGCCAGCAGCTCAGGGTCCCGCACAGATACGCAGTATTTT. Residues: CASSSGSRTDTQYF. This chain links TRBV7-3 with TRBJ2-3, with TRBD1 as a possible D gene (5 bases). Per the germline V gene, CDR1 is SGHTA and CDR2 is FQGTGA. This CDR3 contains 14 residues. Trimming pared 4 bases from V and 1 base from J, leaving 9 bases between.

This clone appeared a single time. This CDR3 is CASSLTQVHAQYF. The CDR3 DNA is TGTGCCAGCAGCTTAACACAGGTACACGCGCAGTACTTC. V gene TRBV7-6 combines with J gene TRBJ2-7, with D tentatively TRBD1 (5 bases). Germline CDR1 and CDR2: SGHVS and FNYEAQ. V was clipped by 2 bases and J by 9 bases, with 14 bases between them. The CDR3 is 13 residues long.

The V call is TRBV4-2, the J call TRBJ2-3, with D unresolved. V was cut by 0 bases and J by 6 bases, with 7 bases left in between. The CDR3 covers 13 residues. Germline V gene data show CDR1 as LGHNA and CDR2 as YNFKEQ. Here the CDR3 DNA reads TGTGCCAGCAGCCAAGAAACCGGGGATACGCAGTATTTT. Protein sequence: CASSQETGDTQYF.

In DNA, the CDR3 is TGTGCCAGCAGCTTGGGGGCTTCCCGGTACTTC. This sequence encodes CASSLGASRYF. The chain has TRBV5-6 and TRBJ2-7; no clear D gene. V dropped 0 bases and J dropped 12 bases, with 10 bases sitting between them. This CDR3 is 11 amino acids long. CDR1 is SGHDT and CDR2 is YYEEEE in the germline V gene.

The chain carries TRBV25-1 and TRBJ2-1, with 8 bases matching TRBD2. V lost 5 bases to trimming and J lost 3 bases; unmatched junction nucleotides: 3. The CDR3 totals 14 residues. Germline V gives CDR1 MGHDK, CDR2 SYGVNS. The CDR3 DNA reads as TGTGCCAGCAGTTTCACTAGCGGCTACAATGAGCAGTTCTTC. Amino acid sequence: CASSFTSGYNEQFF.

The V gene is TRBV6-6, the J gene TRBJ2-7; D possibly corresponds to TRBD1 (5 bases). The CDR3 covers 15 residues. CDR1 is MNHNY and CDR2 is SVGAGI in the germline V gene (reference sequence). Between the trimmed V and J ends, which lost 7 bases and 2 bases, there was a span of 18 bases. The CDR3 DNA reads TGTGCCAGCACCCCCACCAGGGCGGCCACCTACGAGCAGTACTTC. Its translation is CASTPTRAATYEQYF.

This clone was observed a single time. The chain couples TRBV5-4 to TRBJ2-7; TRBD2 matches 12 bases. Trimming cost V 0 bases and J 9 bases; bases outside gene matches: 19. This CDR3 has 19 residues. Germline lookup yields CDR1 SGHNT and CDR2 YYREEE (reference sequence). The CDR3 nucleotides read TGTGCCAGCAGCTTGGCCGGTGGACTAGCGGGATTTACTGGAAAACGGCAGTACTTC. Its translation: CASSLAGGLAGFTGKRQYF.

V and J are TRBV12-2 and TRBJ1-2; the table calls TRBD1, which could not be checked here. TRBV12-2 is classified as a pseudogene. The CDR3 covers 12 residues. The CDR3 DNA reads TGTGCAAGTCGCTTAGGGGGGACAAGCTACACCTTC. Its translation: CASRLGGTSYTF.

V and J are TRBV4-3 and TRBJ2-1, with TRBD2 identical over 14 bases. The germline V gene encodes CDR1 LGHNA and CDR2 YSLEER. After removal of 6 bases from V and 6 bases from J, the junction contained 19 bases not matched to a gene. The CDR3 sequence is 20 residues long. The CDR3 DNA reads TGCGCCAGCAGTCCAAAATCCGGGACTAGCGGGAGTGGAGGGGTCAATGAGCAGTTCTTC. Translated, it gives CASSPKSGTSGSGGVNEQFF.

This clone was seen only once. This chain links TRBV2 with TRBJ2-7; perhaps TRBD1 as D (6 bases). Trimming removed 10 bases from V and 6 bases from J, with 13 bases in between. Germline V CDR1 and CDR2: SNHLY, FYNNEI. The CDR3 is 11 amino acids. The CDR3 sequence: CAIQGIGEQYF. The CDR3 region has the DNA TGTGCCATTCAGGGGATCGGCGAGCAGTACTTC.

In DNA form, the CDR3 reads TGTGCCAGCAGTGACCGTGGCGGCCTCAATCAGCCCCAGCATTTT. This translates into CASSDRGGLNQPQHF. The chain uses TRBV27 and TRBJ1-5; no clear D gene. There are 15 residues in the CDR3. Germline CDR1 and CDR2: MNHEY and SMNVEV (reference sequence). V was pared by 5 bases and J by 3 bases, with 14 bases between.

This rearrangement joins TRBV4-3 to TRBJ2-1; 7 nucleotides line up with TRBD2. Germline V CDR1 and CDR2: LGHNA, YSLEER. This CDR3 region has 15 residues. V was pared by 5 bases and J by 5 bases, with 9 bases of the junction left unmatched. CDR3 residues: CASSARTAGDNEQFF. In DNA, the CDR3 is TGCGCCAGCAGCGCGAGAACTGCGGGGGACAATGAGCAGTTCTTC.

The CDR3 loop reads CASSQVGWLAGRGETQYF. The CDR3 DNA follows: TGCGCCAGCAGCCAAGTGGGTTGGCTAGCGGGAAGGGGAGAGACCCAGTACTTC. The chain links TRBV4-1 to TRBJ2-5; 9 bases map to TRBD2. In germline, CDR1 is MGHRA, CDR2 YSYEKL. Unmatched junction bases numbered 13, after V lost 1 base and J lost 4 bases. The CDR3 extends over 18 amino acids.

The chain has TRBV6-5 and TRBJ2-7, with D tentatively TRBD2 (5 bases). The V gene lost 3 bases and the J gene lost 4 bases, with 10 bases spanning the gap. The CDR3 length is 13 residues. The germline gives CDR1 MNHEY, CDR2 SVGAGI. CDR3: CASSYSLGYEQYF. The CDR3 coding sequence is TGTGCCAGCAGTTATTCACTAGGGTACGAGCAGTACTTC.